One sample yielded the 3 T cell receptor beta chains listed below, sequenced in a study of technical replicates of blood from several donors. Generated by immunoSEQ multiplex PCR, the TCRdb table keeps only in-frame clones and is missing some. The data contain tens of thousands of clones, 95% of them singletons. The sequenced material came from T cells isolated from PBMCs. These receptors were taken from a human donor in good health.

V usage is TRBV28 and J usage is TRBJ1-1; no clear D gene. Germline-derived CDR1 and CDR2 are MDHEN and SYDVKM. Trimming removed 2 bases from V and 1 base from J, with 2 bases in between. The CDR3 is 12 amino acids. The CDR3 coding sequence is TGTGCCAGCAGTTTACGGAACACTGAAGCTTTCTTT. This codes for CASSLRNTEAFF. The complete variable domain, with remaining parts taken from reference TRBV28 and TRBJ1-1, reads DVKVTQSSRYLVKRTGEKVFLECVQDMDHENMFWYRQDPGLGLRLIYFSYDVKMKEKGDIPEGYSVSREKKERFSLILESASTNQTSMYLCASSLRNTEAFFGQGTRLTVV.

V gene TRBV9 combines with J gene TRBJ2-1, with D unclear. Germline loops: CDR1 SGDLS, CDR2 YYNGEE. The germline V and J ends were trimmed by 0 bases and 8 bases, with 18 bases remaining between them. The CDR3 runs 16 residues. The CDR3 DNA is TGTGCCAGCAGCGTAGTTAATCGGTTTTCCCCTCATGAGCAGTTCTTC. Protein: CASSVVNRFSPHEQFF.

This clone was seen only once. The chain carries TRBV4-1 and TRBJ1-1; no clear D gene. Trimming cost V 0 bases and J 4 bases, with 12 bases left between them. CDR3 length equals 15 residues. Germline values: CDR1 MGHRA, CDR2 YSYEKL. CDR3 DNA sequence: TGCGCCAGCAGCCAAGATTTGAGTTTTGGCACTGAAGCTTTCTTT. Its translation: CASSQDLSFGTEAFF.